This TCR beta chain is drawn from a study of yellow fever vaccine responses in identical twins. The study's findings and limits: On the reported evidence, twins' vaccine T cell responses seemed partly convergent and partly personalized.

As for this clonotype: Its cognate antigen is unknown.

TCRdb fed the RT-PCR reads into MiXCR, producing one record per CDR3 protein. The sample lists 4,500 to 5,000 distinct CDR3 sequences, approximately 70% occurring once. This clonotype was obtained from a woman between 18 and 29 years old who received the yellow fever vaccine. The source was T cells from blood (PBMCs), unsorted or a sorted subset (not recorded which), collected before or after yellow fever vaccination (not recorded which).

CDR3 in DNA: TGTGCCAGCACGTCAGGAGGGTCTGGAAACACCATATATTTT. Protein: CASTSGGSGNTIYF. V gene TRBV28 combines with J gene TRBJ1-3, with D unresolved. The V end was cut by 7 bases, the J end by 1 base, with 11 bases between. The length of the CDR3 is 14 residues. Germline assignment: CDR1 MDHEN and CDR2 SYDVKM. The complete variable domain, with remaining parts taken from reference TRBV28 and TRBJ1-3, reads DVKVTQSSRYLVKRTGEKVFLECVQDMDHENMFWYRQDPGLGLRLIYFSYDVKMKEKGDIPEGYSVSREKKERFSLILESASTNQTSMYLCASTSGGSGNTIYFGEGSWLTVV.